Detailed here is one T cell receptor (beta chain). Its antigen remains unidentified. The sample is drawn from a study of persistence of HIV-infected CD4 T cells. Study observations and caveats: TCR analyses could not target the rare provirus-carrying CMV-responding cells. TCR oligoclonality correlated with proviral oligoclonality in the same sorted populations.

The length of the CDR3 is 16 residues. Germline V CDR1 and CDR2: MNHEY, SMNVEV (reference sequence). Trimming cost V 2 bases and J 5 bases, with 16 bases left between them. An overlapping HIV-1 Gag peptide pool stimulated these cells at approximately 0.91 ug/peptide/mL. CD40L-negative CD69-negative CD45RO-high memory CD4+ T cells were sorted as populations depleted of antigen-responding cells. This was the immunoSEQ version 4 assay in survey mode. Measured with immunoSEQ multiplex PCR; TCRdb has only the in-frame clones, and not every one. The sample includes some 32,000 clones, 82% of them seen just once.

Sample: CD4+ T cells sorted from PBMCs after roughly 19-hour stimulation, taken from a patient who received antiretroviral therapy. This chain uses TRBV27 with TRBJ2-1, with D perhaps matching TRBD2 (6 bases). The receptor was isolated from an adult woman with HIV who was CMV-seropositive. The DNA for the CDR3 is TGTGCCAGCAGTTTAAGACGGGAGAAGCCCGACAATGAGCAGTTCTTC. Its translation is CASSLRREKPDNEQFF.